This T cell receptor (beta chain) was identified during a study of a mutant IDH1 vaccine in newly diagnosed glioma. Study-wide context: Visits V12 and V13 fell at weeks 35 and 47, respectively.

From germline, CDR1 is SNHLY and CDR2 FYNNEI. The CDR3 is 14 residues long. The ends were cut back, 3 bases at V and 2 bases at J, with 10 bases in the middle. Regarding time point: week 47, end of study. The content of each vaccine dose was 300 ug of mutant IDH1 20-mer peptide, and topical imiquimod accompanied it. Weeks 1, 3, 5, 7, 11, 15, 19 and 23 were when patients received their eight vaccinations. New WHO grade 3 or 4 astrocytomas that were IDH1-mutant and ATRX-lost occurred in the donors. Overall study results and limits: Evidence of vaccine-induced immune responses was documented in approximately 93% of patients.

Only in-frame clones appear in the TCRdb table, and some are missing; sequencing was by immunoSEQ multiplex PCR. The sample includes tens of thousands of clones, about two thirds of them seen just once. Details on this clone: The antigen is undetermined.

The V call is TRBV2, the J call TRBJ1-2; no definite D call. The sample in question was peripheral blood mononuclear cells (PBMCs), obtained from a glioma patient whose treatment included an IDH1 peptide vaccine. This clonotype was sampled from a man aged 35 to 55 with glioma. Some clones in this sample may be carry-over from other donors' samples. The CDR3 DNA sequence: TGTGCCAGCAGTGAGCGCCGGTCGAACTATGGCTACACCTTC. It yields the protein CASSERRSNYGYTF.